Listed below are T cell receptor beta chains from one sample, sequenced in a study of T-cell reconstitution after alpha-beta-depleted transplantation in children. Via MiXCR, TCRdb re-called the PCR reads, giving one row per CDR3 protein. The sample has some 590,000 distinct CDR3 sequences; roughly 10% are singletons. The sample here was PBMCs from the stem cell graft donor, taken from the stem cell graft. The receptor set was obtained from a human donor who donated a stem cell graft to a child with acute myeloid leukemia. The CDR3 runs from the conserved cysteine through the conserved F or W. A D gene is named only where the DNA matches it firmly. Rows give clone size only sometimes, using once, few, many, or a class for an expanded clone.

abundance	d_gene	v_gene	j_gene	CDR3aa	CDR3nt
NA	NA	TRBV28	TRBJ2-7	CASSLLRGLSYEQYF	TGTGCCAGCAGTTTATTGCGCGGCCTCTCCTACGAGCAGTACTTC
few	NA	TRBV12-3/TRBV12-4	TRBJ2-1	CASSLGTPEQFF	TGTGCCAGCAGTCTGGGTACCCCTGAGCAGTTCTTC
many	TRBD2	TRBV28	TRBJ2-2	CASSLAAGVRTGELFF	TGTGCCAGCAGTTTAGCGGCGGGAGTGAGGACCGGGGAGCTGTTTTTT
few	NA	TRBV5-1	TRBJ1-2	CASSTNTDYGYTF	TGCGCCAGCAGCACCAACACCGATTATGGCTACACCTTC
few	TRBD2	TRBV3-1	TRBJ2-7	CASSQDRLAGGYEQYF	TGTGCCAGCAGCCAAGATCGACTAGCGGGAGGTTACGAGCAGTACTTC
NA	NA	TRBV27	TRBJ2-7	CASSLTTYREGEQYF	TGTGCCAGCAGTTTAACAACTTACAGGGAGGGCGAGCAGTACTTC
NA	NA	TRBV6-5	TRBJ2-7	CASTSRGGEQYF	TGTGCCAGCACCTCAAGAGGGGGCGAGCAGTACTTC
NA	TRBD2	TRBV15	TRBJ2-2	CATSGWSGRADTGELFF	TGTGCCACCAGCGGATGGAGCGGGAGGGCCGACACCGGGGAGCTGTTTTTT
NA	NA	TRBV2	TRBJ2-3	CASGRQARADTQYF	TGTGCCAGCGGACGGCAGGCGAGGGCCGATACGCAGTATTTT
many	NA	TRBV7-6	TRBJ1-5	CASSSYSNQPQHF	TGTGCCAGCAGCTCGTACAGCAATCAGCCCCAGCATTTT
NA	NA	TRBV12-3/TRBV12-4	TRBJ2-7	CASSPSRTTSYEQYF	TGTGCCAGCAGCCCCAGCCGGACCACCTCCTACGAGCAGTACTTC
NA	TRBD2	TRBV6-4	TRBJ2-7	CASSGLAGARTYEQYF	TGTGCCAGCTCGGGACTAGCGGGAGCGAGGACCTACGAGCAGTACTTC
many	NA	TRBV29-1	TRBJ1-2	CSVGSDSGGYTF	TGCAGCGTTGGGTCAGACTCTGGGGGCTACACCTTC
NA	TRBD2	TRBV12-3/TRBV12-4	TRBJ2-3	CASRPGGRSGRTDTQYF	TGTGCCAGCAGGCCCGGGGGCCGTAGCGGGAGAACAGATACGCAGTATTTT
few	NA	TRBV7-9	TRBJ2-7	CASSFPPRRLTDYEQYF	TGTGCCAGCAGCTTCCCCCCCAGGCGACTGACTGACTACGAGCAGTACTTC
NA	NA	TRBV7-9	TRBJ2-7	CASSLALGQSIVQYF	TGTGCCAGCAGCTTAGCGCTGGGGCAGAGTATTGTGCAGTACTTC
NA	NA	TRBV5-1	TRBJ2-1	CASSQAPSYNEQFF	TGCGCCAGCAGCCAAGCCCCCTCCTACAATGAGCAGTTCTTC
NA	TRBD1	TRBV5-1	TRBJ1-1	CASSWGQGANTEAFF	TGCGCCAGCAGCTGGGGACAGGGGGCGAACACTGAAGCTTTCTTT
NA	NA	TRBV20-1	TRBJ2-1	CSAGGRDNEQFF	TGCAGTGCTGGCGGGCGGGACAATGAGCAGTTCTTC
NA	TRBD1	TRBV7-8	TRBJ1-4	CASSLRDSTTNEKLFF	TGTGCCAGCAGCCTCCGGGACAGCACAACTAATGAAAAACTGTTTTTT
NA	TRBD1	TRBV20-1	TRBJ1-2	CSARENPGQGGGYTF	TGCAGTGCTAGGGAAAACCCGGGACAGGGAGGTGGCTACACCTTC
few	NA	TRBV18	TRBJ2-3	CASSPTDGPDTQYF	TGTGCCAGCTCACCGACGGATGGGCCAGATACGCAGTATTTT
NA	NA	TRBV12-3/TRBV12-4	TRBJ2-1	CASTVPPGLLSDEQFF	TGTGCCAGCACCGTTCCCCCGGGACTCCTGAGCGATGAGCAGTTCTTC
many	TRBD1	TRBV29-1	TRBJ2-5	CSEREWTGNGETQYF	TGCAGCGAACGTGAATGGACAGGGAATGGAGAGACCCAGTACTTC
few	NA	TRBV30	TRBJ2-1	CAWSVLGSSYNEQFF	TGTGCCTGGAGTGTACTCGGGAGCTCCTACAATGAGCAGTTCTTC
NA	TRBD1	TRBV7-9	TRBJ1-3	CATDRDSGNTIYF	TGTGCCACAGACAGGGACTCTGGAAACACCATATATTTT
many	NA	TRBV18	TRBJ2-1	CASSFQGNNNEQFF	TGTGCCAGCTCCTTCCAGGGGAACAACAATGAGCAGTTCTTC
many	NA	TRBV20-1	TRBJ2-7	CSARPGTAYEQYF	TGCAGTGCGCGCCCCGGGACTGCTTACGAGCAGTACTTC